A single sample is the source of the 22 T cell receptor beta chains below, sequenced in a study of cytomegalovirus exposure and HLA in healthy donors. With 60 Vbeta and 13 Jbeta primers, the PCR was carried out. TCRdb's table, derived via immunoSEQ multiplex PCR, lists solely in-frame clones and lacks some. The sample records over 110,000 clones, 82% being singletons. The sample taken for sequencing was PBMCs. These receptors all stem from a male donor in good health and CMV-seronegative.

This clone was observed a single time. The chain carries TRBV5-8 and TRBJ2-2, with TRBD1 identical over 9 bases. CDR3 size: 15 residues. Per germline, CDR1 SGHTS and CDR2 YDEGEE. V dropped 6 bases and J dropped 7; count of bases not matched to a gene: 10. CDR3 residues: CASNSGTGYDGELFF. CDR3 nucleotides: TGTGCCAGCAACTCCGGGACAGGGTATGACGGGGAGCTGTTTTTT.

This clone was counted only a few times. For the CDR3, the DNA is TGCGCCAGCAGCTTGTCAGCGGGGGACTACAATGAGCAGTTCTTC. It codes for CASSLSAGDYNEQFF. The gene calls are TRBV5-1 and TRBJ2-1; TRBD2 matches at 8 bases. The CDR3 totals 15 residues. CDR1 is SGHRS and CDR2 is YFSETQ in the germline V gene. V lost 1 base, J lost 3 bases, and 3 bases stayed unmatched.

The chain links TRBV5-6 to TRBJ1-4; tentatively, D is TRBD1 (5 bases). V was cut by 4 bases and J by 8 bases, with 15 bases left in between. The CDR3 runs 14 residues. The germline V gene has CDR1 SGHDT and CDR2 YYEEEE. The CDR3 here is CASSLGDWTEKLFF. CDR3 DNA: TGTGCCAGCAGCCTGGGGGACTGGACCGAAAAACTGTTTTTT.

This clone has a handful of counts. The V and J genes are TRBV6-5 and TRBJ2-5, with TRBD1 as a possible D gene (5 bases). Deletions cut 6 bases from V and 1 base from J, with 15 bases between. The CDR3 contains 15 residues. CDR1 MNHEY and CDR2 SVGAGI come from the germline V gene. CDR3 bases: TGTGCCAGCAGCCCAGACCCAGGGCCCCAAGAGACCCAGTACTTC. Its protein is CASSPDPGPQETQYF.

This chain connects TRBV27 to TRBJ1-1, with a tentative D call TRBD1 (5 bases). Germline V gene lookup returns CDR1 MNHEY and CDR2 SMNVEV (reference sequence). This CDR3 spans 16 amino acids. Deletions cut 5 bases from V and 4 bases from J, with 20 bases between. This CDR3 reads CASSQHYPGGATEAFF. CDR3 DNA: TGTGCCAGCAGTCAACACTACCCGGGAGGGGCCACTGAAGCTTTCTTT.

The chain employs TRBV5-1 and TRBJ2-5, with 7 nucleotides matching TRBD2. The CDR3 is 13 residues long. Looked up from germline, CDR1 is SGHRS and CDR2 is YFSETQ. The ends lost 0 bases at V and 5 bases at J; junction bases unmatched: 1. This CDR3 reads CASSLDGGETQYF. CDR3 sequence (DNA): TGCGCCAGCAGCTTGGACGGGGGGGAGACCCAGTACTTC.

This chain joins TRBV27 and TRBJ1-5; 8 nucleotides align to TRBD1. This CDR3 has 16 residues. CDR1 and CDR2 (germline): MNHEY, SMNVEV (reference sequence). V lost 6 bases and J lost 5; bases outside the gene matches: 12. The CDR3 region is CASSLRRQGMDQPQHF. In nucleotides, the CDR3 is TGTGCCAGCAGCCTCAGACGACAGGGGATGGATCAGCCCCAGCATTTT.

The chain has TRBV27 and TRBJ1-2; D perhaps matches TRBD1 (5 bases). The V and J ends lost 4 bases and 0 bases respectively, with 12 bases between them. Germline values: CDR1 MNHEY, CDR2 SMNVEV (reference sequence). CDR3 length equals 15 residues. Written as DNA, the CDR3 is TGTGCCAGCAGTTCGTCAGGGATGACTAACTATGGCTACACCTTC. It is translated as CASSSSGMTNYGYTF.

This clone came up a few times. The genes are TRBV19 and TRBJ2-7, with 9 nucleotides matching TRBD2. Germline values: CDR1 LNHDA, CDR2 SQIVND (reference sequence). CDR3 length equals 15 residues. With 3 bases clipped from V and 2 bases from J, the junction kept 5 bases outside the gene matches. The CDR3 region has the DNA TGTGCCAGTAGTATCTCGACTAGCGGAGCCTACGAGCAGTACTTC. Residues: CASSISTSGAYEQYF.

This clone was recorded at least ten times. The chain carries TRBV6-4 and TRBJ2-6; D uncertain. V gave up 2 bases and J gave up 4 bases, with 6 bases separating them. Germline V gene data show CDR1 as MRHNA and CDR2 as SNTAGT. The CDR3 has 14 amino acids. The CDR3 DNA reads TGTGCCAGCAGTGACGCGGAGGGGGCCAACGTCCTGACTTTC. Translating gives CASSDAEGANVLTF.

The gene calls are TRBV2 and TRBJ2-1; no definite D call. The germline V gene has CDR1 SNHLY and CDR2 FYNNEI. The CDR3 loop spans 13 amino acids. The ends were cut back, 10 bases at V and 9 bases at J, with 19 bases in the middle. The CDR3 DNA is TGTGCCACACTGGTCCGAGGCGGAACTGAGCAGTTCTTC. It translates to CATLVRGGTEQFF.

This rearrangement joins TRBV18 to TRBJ2-7; a possible D gene is TRBD1 (6 bases). V was pared by 2 bases and J by 5 bases, with 16 bases between. The CDR3 spans 15 residues. CDR1 is KGHSH, CDR2 LQKENI, per germline. The CDR3 spells CASSPEGQTANEQYF. The CDR3 nucleotides are TGTGCCAGCTCACCAGAAGGACAGACCGCCAACGAGCAGTACTTC. The variable domain in full, completed from reference TRBV18 and TRBJ2-7, reads NAGVMQNPRHLVRRRGQEARLRCSPMKGHSHVYWYRQLPEEGLKFMVYLQKENIIDESGMPKERFSAEFPKEGPSILRIQQVVRGDSAAYFCASSPEGQTANEQYFGPGTRLTVT.

DNA for the CDR3: TGTGCCAGCAGTGCAACGACGGGAAGGGTCGGATTCTTC. This encodes CASSATTGRVGFF. This rearrangement joins TRBV6-1 to TRBJ2-1; D may be TRBD2 (5 bases). With 4 bases removed from V and 16 bases from J, the gap between germline ends came to 20 bases. The length of the CDR3 is 13 residues. The germline V gene encodes CDR1 MNHNS and CDR2 SASEGT.

This chain uses TRBV7-9 with TRBJ1-3; D unresolved. Trimming took off 3 bases at V and 0 bases at J, with 6 bases between the two ends. This CDR3 is 14 amino acids long. From germline, CDR1 is SEHNR and CDR2 FQNEAQ (reference sequence). Here the CDR3 DNA reads TGTGCCAGCAGCTTCGGGGACTCTGGAAACACCATATATTTT. Translation gives CASSFGDSGNTIYF.

The chain joins TRBV30 to TRBJ1-2; TRBD1 matches at 7 bases. This CDR3 is built from 13 residues. Germline assignment: CDR1 GTSNPN and CDR2 SVGIG (reference sequence). With 3 bases clipped from V and 5 bases from J, the junction kept 6 bases outside the gene matches. DNA for the CDR3: TGTGCCTGGAGCCGGACAGGAACTTATGGCTACACCTTC. Translated: CAWSRTGTYGYTF.

The chain joins TRBV28 to TRBJ2-3; tentatively, D is TRBD1 (6 bases). The CDR3 has 16 amino acids. In germline, CDR1 is MDHEN, CDR2 SYDVKM. The ends were cut back, 2 bases at V and 2 bases at J, with 14 bases in the middle. As DNA, the CDR3 is TGTGCCAGCAGTTTACTCCGGGACACACACACAGATACGCAGTATTTT. Its translation is CASSLLRDTHTDTQYF.

The V gene is TRBV4-3, the J gene TRBJ1-4; possibly TRBD1 for D (6 bases). This CDR3 contains 18 residues. Germline V CDR1 and CDR2: LGHNA, YSLEER. V lost 1 base, J lost 5 bases, and 20 bases lay in between. In DNA form, the CDR3 reads TGCGCCAGCAGCCAAGTAACGAAACCCCCAGGGGTCAATGAAAAACTGTTTTTT. Its translation: CASSQVTKPPGVNEKLFF.

The chain has TRBV7-2 and TRBJ2-5; 7 bases align to TRBD2. CDR1 and CDR2 (germline): SGHTA, FQGNSA. This CDR3 spans 16 amino acids. V shed 5 bases and J 4 bases; nucleotides not matched to a gene: 13. The CDR3 sequence: CASSTSPLSGAETQYF. The CDR3 region has the DNA TGTGCCAGCAGCACGAGCCCTTTAAGCGGGGCAGAGACCCAGTACTTC.

The J gene is TRBJ2-1, the V gene TRBV4-3, with TRBD2 identical over 7 bases. V shed 0 bases, J shed 8 bases, and the junction held 10 bases outside the gene matches. Germline V lookup: CDR1 LGHNA, CDR2 YSLEER. This CDR3 is built from 16 residues. The chain's CDR3 is CASSQDRGGVGDEQFF. CDR3 nucleotide sequence: TGCGCCAGCAGCCAAGACCGCGGGGGAGTGGGCGATGAGCAGTTCTTC.

The chain is built from TRBV6-5 and TRBJ2-7; a possible D gene is TRBD1 (6 bases). Germline CDR1 is MNHEY and CDR2 is SVGAGI. This CDR3 has 14 residues. With 7 bases removed from V and 0 bases from J, the gap between germline ends came to 13 bases. CDR3: CASTSVGGSYEQYF. The CDR3 bases are TGTGCCAGCACTTCGGTAGGGGGCTCCTACGAGCAGTACTTC.

The genes are TRBV30 and TRBJ2-7, with D uncertain. The CDR3 has 14 amino acids. Germline V gene data show CDR1 as GTSNPN and CDR2 as SVGIG (reference sequence). Trimming stripped 0 bases from V and 3 bases from J, with 12 bases between. CDR3 DNA: TGTGCCTGGAGTGTACCAGGAAGATTCTACGAGCAGTACTTC. Translating it yields CAWSVPGRFYEQYF.

The chain recombines TRBV6-1 with TRBJ2-7, with D perhaps TRBD2 (6 bases). Germline CDR1 is MNHNS and CDR2 is SASEGT. The CDR3 has 15 residues. Trimming removed 2 bases at V and 0 bases at J, with 11 bases between. The CDR3 loop reads CASSEIAESSYEQYF. The CDR3 region has the DNA TGTGCCAGCAGTGAAATAGCGGAGAGCTCCTACGAGCAGTACTTC.